These T cell receptor beta chains were read from a single sample in a study of T cells after yellow fever vaccination. TCRdb re-analysed the 5' RACE reads in MiXCR, keeping a single row per CDR3 protein. The table lists 250,000 or so distinct CDR3 sequences, less than 7.5% of them singletons. The material sequenced was CD4+ T cells sorted from PBMCs, taken on the day of the yellow fever booster vaccination. Receptor source: a man aged 25-45 years who received the YFV17D yellow fever vaccine. Each CDR3 is given with its conserved first and last residue. The D gene is left open where the match is weak. Only part of the rows carry a size: once, few, many, or a class if the clone is expanded.

j_call,clone_size,d_call,cdr3_length,v_call,cdr3_nt,cdr3_aa
TRBJ2-3,few,TRBD2,18,TRBV12-3/TRBV12-4,TGTGCCAGCTGTTTAAGGACTAGCGGACTCTCTAGCACAGATACGCAGTATTTT,CASCLRTSGLSSTDTQYF
TRBJ1-2,.,.,15,TRBV7-2,TGTGCCAGCAGCTTCCAGGCAGTGGCTAACTATGGCTACACCTTC,CASSFQAVANYGYTF
TRBJ1-5,few,.,12,TRBV20-1,TGCAGTGTAGTTAGGAGCAATCAGCCCCAGCATTTT,CSVVRSNQPQHF
TRBJ2-5,many,.,12,TRBV18,TGTGCCAGCTCAAGGACCGAGGCGACCCAGTACTTC,CASSRTEATQYF
TRBJ2-1,.,.,16,TRBV3-1,TGTGCCAGCAGCCGAAATCCGGGACCAAGTCCGGACGAGCAGTTCTTC,CASSRNPGPSPDEQFF
TRBJ2-2,many,.,14,TRBV20-1,TGCAGTGCTGTAACTAGCCTGGCGGGCGGGGAGCTGTTTTTT,CSAVTSLAGGELFF
TRBJ1-2,few,.,13,TRBV19,TGTGCCACCCACCCAGCGGCTAACTATGGCTACACCTTC,CATHPAANYGYTF
TRBJ2-2,few,TRBD2,17,TRBV20-1,TGCAGTGCTCTTGATGTGGGTAGCGGGAGAGGGACCGGGGAGCTGTTTTTT,CSALDVGSGRGTGELFF
TRBJ2-5,few,.,13,TRBV5-4,TGTGCCAGCAGCTTGGTACAGACAAAGACCCAGTACTTC,CASSLVQTKTQYF
TRBJ2-7,many,.,13,TRBV5-1,TGCGCCAGCAGCTTGGGACCACACTACGAGCAGTACTTC,CASSLGPHYEQYF
TRBJ1-2,.,.,12,TRBV6-5,TGTGCCAGCAGAAGCCTGGGGAGTGGCTACACCTTC,CASRSLGSGYTF
TRBJ1-1,many,TRBD1,15,TRBV6-2/TRBV6-3,TGTGCCAGCAGTAGCCCGGACAGGGCCTACAGTGAAGCTTTCTTT,CASSSPDRAYSEAFF
TRBJ2-3,.,.,14,TRBV5-1,TGCGCCAGCAGCCACAGGACAGACACAGATACGCAGTATTTT,CASSHRTDTDTQYF
TRBJ2-3,many,.,13,TRBV5-1,TGCGCCAGCAGCTTGGTGGCCACAGATACGCAGTATTTT,CASSLVATDTQYF
TRBJ2-2,.,TRBD2,15,TRBV2,TGTGCCAGCAGTGAGTCGGGAGGACTCACCGGGGAGCTGTTTTTT,CASSESGGLTGELFF
TRBJ1-1,few,TRBD1,14,TRBV7-9,TGTGCCAGCAGCTTAGGGGCAGGGGGCTATGAAGCTTTCTTT,CASSLGAGGYEAFF
TRBJ1-2,.,.,13,TRBV20-1,TGCAGTGCTGGGGGGGGACACTCTTATGGCTACACCTTC,CSAGGGHSYGYTF
TRBJ2-7,many,TRBD1,14,TRBV12-3/TRBV12-4,TGTGCCAGCAGTACACAGGGGGCTTCCTACGAGCAGTACTTC,CASSTQGASYEQYF
TRBJ2-7,few,.,15,TRBV6-4,TGTGCCAGCAGTGACTCAAGTCGGGAGAACTACGAGCAGTACTTC,CASSDSSRENYEQYF
TRBJ2-1,few,.,14,TRBV12-3/TRBV12-4,TGTGCCAGCAGACTCCGGGCCCTGAGGAATGAGCAGTTCTTC,CASRLRALRNEQFF
TRBJ2-2,.,.,18,TRBV19,TGTGCCAGTATCAACTCTCCTCGCAGGTTAACAGGCACCGGGGAGCTGTTTTTT,CASINSPRRLTGTGELFF
TRBJ2-3,many,TRBD1,17,TRBV24-1,TGTGCCACCAGTGATTCCCCTGACAGGGGCCCCACAGATACGCAGTATTTT,CATSDSPDRGPTDTQYF
TRBJ1-2,few,TRBD1,14,TRBV5-6,TGTGCCAGCTTGAGGGACAGGGGGCCTGGGGGCTACACCTTC,CASLRDRGPGGYTF
TRBJ2-5,few,.,14,TRBV7-2,TGTGCCAGCAGCTTAGGTCGGGTCCGAGAGACCCAGTACTTC,CASSLGRVRETQYF
TRBJ1-6,.,.,13,TRBV7-8,TGTGCCAGCAGCTCCACAGGAAATTCACCCCTCCACTTT,CASSSTGNSPLHF